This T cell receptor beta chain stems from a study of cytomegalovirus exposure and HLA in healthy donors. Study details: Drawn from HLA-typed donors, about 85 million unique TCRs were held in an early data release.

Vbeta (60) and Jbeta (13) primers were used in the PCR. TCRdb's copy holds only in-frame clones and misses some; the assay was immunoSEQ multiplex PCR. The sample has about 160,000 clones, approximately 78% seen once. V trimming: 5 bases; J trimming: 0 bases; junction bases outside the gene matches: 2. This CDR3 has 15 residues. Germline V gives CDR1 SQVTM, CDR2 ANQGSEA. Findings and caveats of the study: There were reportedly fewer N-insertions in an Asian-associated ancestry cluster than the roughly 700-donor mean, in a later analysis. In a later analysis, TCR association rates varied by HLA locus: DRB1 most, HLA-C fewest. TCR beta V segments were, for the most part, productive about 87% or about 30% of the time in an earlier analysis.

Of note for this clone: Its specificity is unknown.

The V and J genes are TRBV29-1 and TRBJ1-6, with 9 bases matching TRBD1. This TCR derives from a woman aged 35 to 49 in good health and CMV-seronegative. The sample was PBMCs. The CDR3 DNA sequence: TGCAGCGTTCGGACAGGGGCCTCCTATAATTCACCCCTCCACTTT. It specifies CSVRTGASYNSPLHF. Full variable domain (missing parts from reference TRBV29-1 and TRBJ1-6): SAVISQKPSRDICQRGTSLTIQCQVDSQVTMMFWYRQQPGQSLTLIATANQGSEATYESGFVIDKFPISRPNLTFSTLTVSNMSPEDSSIYLCSVRTGASYNSPLHFGNGTRLTVT.